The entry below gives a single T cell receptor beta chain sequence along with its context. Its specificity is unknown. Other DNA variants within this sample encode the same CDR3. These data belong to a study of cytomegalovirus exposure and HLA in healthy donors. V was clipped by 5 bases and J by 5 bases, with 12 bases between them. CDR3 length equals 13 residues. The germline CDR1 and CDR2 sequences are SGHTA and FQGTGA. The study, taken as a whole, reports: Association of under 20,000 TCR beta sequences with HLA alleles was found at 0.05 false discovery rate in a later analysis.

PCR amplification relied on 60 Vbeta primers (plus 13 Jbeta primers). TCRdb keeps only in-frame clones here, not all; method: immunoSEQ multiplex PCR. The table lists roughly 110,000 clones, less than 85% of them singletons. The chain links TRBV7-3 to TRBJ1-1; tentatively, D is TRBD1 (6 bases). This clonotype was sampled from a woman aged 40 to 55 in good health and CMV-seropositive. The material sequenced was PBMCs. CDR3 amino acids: CASSLQGGTEAFF. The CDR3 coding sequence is TGTGCCAGCAGCCTACAGGGTGGTACTGAAGCTTTCTTT.